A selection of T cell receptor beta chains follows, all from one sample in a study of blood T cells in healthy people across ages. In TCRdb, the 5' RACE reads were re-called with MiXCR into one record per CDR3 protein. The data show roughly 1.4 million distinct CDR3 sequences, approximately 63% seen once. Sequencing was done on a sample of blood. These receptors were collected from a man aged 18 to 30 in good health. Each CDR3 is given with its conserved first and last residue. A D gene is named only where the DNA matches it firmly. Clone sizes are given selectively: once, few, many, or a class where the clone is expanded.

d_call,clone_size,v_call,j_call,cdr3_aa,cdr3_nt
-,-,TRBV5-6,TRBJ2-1,CASSFKGAPQNEQFF,TGTGCCAGCAGCTTCAAAGGGGCGCCACAAAATGAGCAGTTCTTC
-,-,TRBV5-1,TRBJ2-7,CASSAGTDEQYF,TGCGCCAGCAGCGCGGGCACCGACGAGCAGTACTTC
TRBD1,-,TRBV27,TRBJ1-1,CASSQSGTGYTEAFF,TGTGCCAGCAGCCAAAGCGGGACAGGGTACACTGAAGCTTTCTTT
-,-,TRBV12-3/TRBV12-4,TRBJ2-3,CANSWQGLTYSTDTQYF,TGTGCCAACAGTTGGCAGGGGCTCACATATTCCACAGATACGCAGTATTTT
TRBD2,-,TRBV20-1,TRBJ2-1,CSARELAGASVYNEQFF,TGCAGTGCTAGAGAGTTAGCGGGAGCCTCGGTCTACAATGAGCAGTTCTTC
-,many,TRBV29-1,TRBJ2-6,CSVVDSGANVLTF,TGCAGCGTTGTGGACTCTGGGGCCAACGTCCTGACTTTC
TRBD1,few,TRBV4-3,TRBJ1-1,CASSQAPNQGGAFF,TGCGCCAGCAGCCAGGCGCCAAATCAGGGGGGGGCTTTCTTT
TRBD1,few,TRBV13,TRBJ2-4,CASEARGRNIQYF,TGTGCCAGCGAGGCCAGGGGGCGAAACATTCAGTACTTC
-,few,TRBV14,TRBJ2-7,CASSQVGRDFSYEQYF,TGTGCCAGCAGCCAAGTCGGCAGGGATTTTTCCTACGAGCAGTACTTC
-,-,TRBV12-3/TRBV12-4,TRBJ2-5,CASYTGEGHTLQETQYF,TGTGCCAGCTACACAGGGGAGGGCCACACACTTCAAGAGACCCAGTACTTC
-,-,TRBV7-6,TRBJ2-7,CASSLVADRPYEQYF,TGTGCCAGCAGCTTAGTTGCCGACAGACCCTACGAGCAGTACTTC
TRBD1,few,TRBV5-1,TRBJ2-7,CASSPQIRDRHYEQYF,TGCGCCAGCAGCCCGCAAATCCGGGACAGACACTACGAGCAGTACTTC
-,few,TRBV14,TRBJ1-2,CASSQNHYGYTF,TGTGCCAGCAGCCAGAACCACTATGGCTACACCTTC
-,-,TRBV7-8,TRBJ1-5,CASSLKRVLEQPQHF,TGTGCCAGCAGCTTAAAAAGGGTTTTGGAACAGCCCCAGCATTTT
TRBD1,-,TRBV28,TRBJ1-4,CASSFIRGLDEKLFF,TGTGCCAGCAGTTTTATTAGGGGGCTTGATGAAAAACTGTTTTTT